The rows below give T cell receptor beta chains drawn from one sample of a study of T-cell reconstitution after alpha-beta-depleted transplantation in children. TCRdb re-analysed the PCR reads in MiXCR, keeping a single row per CDR3 protein. The data show approximately 230,000 distinct CDR3 sequences, roughly a quarter seen once. Sample: PBMCs, mostly from graft donor cells, taken 360 days after TCRalphabeta/CD19-depleted stem cell transplant. These receptor sequences come from a female patient aged 2-15 years who had a stem cell transplant for congenital amegakaryocytic thrombocytopenia, so the T cells may come from the graft donor. Both conserved end residues are part of each CDR3. D genes are given only for firm matches. A row's size may be missing; if present it is once, few, many or a size class.

abundance	d_gene	v_gene	j_gene	CDR3aa	CDR3nt
NA	NA	TRBV25-1	TRBJ2-5	CASSELHSPPYQETQYF	TGTGCCAGCAGTGAATTGCACAGCCCACCCTACCAAGAGACCCAGTACTTC
few	NA	TRBV12-3/TRBV12-4	TRBJ2-1	CASSLVVSSYNEQFF	TGTGCCAGCAGTTTAGTAGTCAGCTCCTACAATGAGCAGTTCTTC
NA	NA	TRBV19	TRBJ1-5	CASSMGGQPQHF	TGTGCCAGTAGTATGGGAGGGCAGCCCCAGCATTTT
NA	TRBD2	TRBV5-1	TRBJ2-3	CASTLGASGSGTDTQYF	TGCGCCAGCACCCTGGGGGCTAGCGGGAGTGGCACAGATACGCAGTATTTT
NA	TRBD2	TRBV7-9	TRBJ2-7	CASSAGSGSSYEQYF	TGTGCCAGCAGCGCGGGGAGCGGGAGCTCCTACGAGCAGTACTTC
NA	NA	TRBV6-1	TRBJ1-2	CASWGHVYGYTF	TGTGCCAGCTGGGGACACGTTTATGGCTACACCTTC
NA	TRBD2	TRBV6-2/TRBV6-3	TRBJ2-1	CASPGSGRRNEQFF	TGTGCCAGTCCTGGAAGCGGGAGAAGGAATGAGCAGTTCTTC
NA	NA	TRBV6-6	TRBJ1-4	CASSYSEKLFF	TGTGCCAGCAGTTACTCGGAAAAACTGTTTTTT
many	NA	TRBV12-3/TRBV12-4	TRBJ2-1	CASSFHNEQFF	TGTGCCAGCAGTTTCCACAATGAGCAGTTCTTC
few	NA	TRBV12-3/TRBV12-4	TRBJ1-1	CASRQNLNTEAFF	TGTGCCAGCAGACAGAATTTGAACACTGAAGCTTTCTTT
NA	NA	TRBV19	TRBJ1-1	CASSIEGEAFF	TGTGCCAGTAGTATAGAGGGAGAAGCTTTCTTT